A single sample gave rise to the 21 T cell receptor beta chains below, sequenced in a study of blood T cell repertoires in COVID-19 (dated by TCRdb to about 2020). The library was obtained by the immunoSEQ multiplex PCR assay. Drawn from immuneACCESS, this table holds only the in-frame rearrangements with V and J called that TCRdb kept. Clones are partly lost; checked studies trace under half to an unresolved V gene and leave the rest unexplained. The sample contains under 200,000 clones, 70% to 90% of them found a single time. Jointly, the top ten make up roughly 21% of the sample. The sequencing sample was made of peripheral blood. Source of these receptors: a man aged 55-75 years with active or convalescent COVID-19.

The chain carries TRBV6-5 and TRBJ1-1, with TRBD1 identical over 9 bases. J was trimmed by 1 base and V by 7 bases; bases with no gene match: 4. There are 14 residues in the CDR3. CDR1 is MNHEY and CDR2 is SVGAGI in the germline V gene. The CDR3, as DNA: TGTGCCAGCACTCCACAGGGGGCGAACACTGAAGCTTTCTTT. This gives the protein CASTPQGANTEAFF.

The chain combines TRBV2 with TRBJ2-4; perhaps TRBD1 as D (5 bases). The V gene lost 1 base and the J gene lost 0 bases, with 13 bases spanning the gap. Germline lookup yields CDR1 SNHLY and CDR2 FYNNEI. The CDR3 sequence is 17 residues long. The CDR3 loop reads CASSEDGPRVAKNIQYF. CDR3 nucleotides: TGTGCCAGCAGTGAAGATGGGCCCAGGGTAGCCAAAAACATTCAGTACTTC.

This chain links TRBV5-5 with TRBJ2-2, with D perhaps TRBD2 (6 bases). The CDR3 is 14 amino acids. Germline CDR1 SGHKS, CDR2 YYEKEE (reference sequence). The ends were cut back, 4 bases at V and 7 bases at J, with 14 bases in the middle. The CDR3 protein is CASSRPSEGGELFF. CDR3 coding DNA: TGTGCCAGCAGCCGGCCTAGCGAGGGCGGGGAGCTGTTTTTT.

V usage is TRBV29-1 and J usage is TRBJ1-1; 8 nucleotides align to TRBD1. CDR1 is SQVTM, CDR2 ANQGSEA, per germline. This CDR3 region has 14 residues. With 6 bases clipped from V and 0 bases from J, the junction kept 6 bases outside the gene matches. Here the CDR3 reads CSVDKDRVNTEAFF. CDR3 nucleotide sequence: TGCAGCGTCGATAAGGACAGGGTGAACACTGAAGCTTTCTTT. Together with reference TRBV29-1 and TRBJ1-1, the CDR3 gives the full variable domain: SAVISQKPSRDICQRGTSLTIQCQVDSQVTMMFWYRQQPGQSLTLIATANQGSEATYESGFVIDKFPISRPNLTFSTLTVSNMSPEDSSIYLCSVDKDRVNTEAFFGQGTRLTVV.

The CDR3 region has the DNA TGTGCCAGTAGTCCCAGGACGGGGGATACGCAGTATTTT. Translation: CASSPRTGDTQYF. The gene calls are TRBV19 and TRBJ2-3; maybe TRBD2 (5 bases). The V end lost 5 bases, the J end lost 6 bases, and 12 bases lay between the germline ends. CDR1 and CDR2 from the germline V gene are LNHDA and SQIVND (reference sequence). The CDR3 consists of 13 residues.

The count of this clone is one. The gene calls are TRBV9 and TRBJ1-3; 10 bases are shared with TRBD1. Germline CDR1 SGDLS, CDR2 YYNGEE. The CDR3 is 18 amino acids. The V segment lost 5 bases and the J segment 3 bases; nucleotides outside the gene matches: 14. The CDR3 DNA reads as TGTGCCAGCAGTAAACTGGCCCCCGGGACAGGGGTTGGAAACACCATATATTTT. This codes for CASSKLAPGTGVGNTIYF. Full variable domain (remainder filled in from reference TRBV9 and TRBJ1-3): DSGVTQTPKHLITATGQRVTLRCSPRSGDLSVYWYQQSLDQGLQFLIQYYNGEERAKGNILERFSAQQFPDLHSELNLSSLELGDSALYFCASSKLAPGTGVGNTIYFGEGSWLTVV.

The J gene is TRBJ2-1, the V gene TRBV9; a possible D gene is TRBD2 (7 bases). Germline values: CDR1 SGDLS, CDR2 YYNGEE. This CDR3 has 16 residues. V lost 4 bases and J 6 bases, leaving 20 bases between the germline ends. CDR3 sequence: CASSSHVGGQRNEQFF. In nucleotides, the CDR3 is TGTGCCAGCAGCTCGCATGTGGGGGGGCAACGCAATGAGCAGTTCTTC.

The CDR3 loop reads CASSVGPGYGQPQHF. Written as DNA, the CDR3 is TGTGCCAGCAGCGTAGGTCCAGGGTATGGTCAGCCCCAGCATTTT. The chain carries TRBV9 and TRBJ1-5; a possible D gene is TRBD1 (5 bases). Germline V gene data show CDR1 as SGDLS and CDR2 as YYNGEE. V was trimmed by 0 bases and J by 6 bases, leaving 13 bases between them. The CDR3 has 15 residues. Together with reference TRBV9 and TRBJ1-5, the CDR3 gives the full variable domain: DSGVTQTPKHLITATGQRVTLRCSPRSGDLSVYWYQQSLDQGLQFLIQYYNGEERAKGNILERFSAQQFPDLHSELNLSSLELGDSALYFCASSVGPGYGQPQHFGDGTRLSIL.

The chain is built from TRBV10-3 and TRBJ1-2; D is ambiguous. The CDR3 is 13 amino acids. The ends were cut back, 3 bases at V and 7 bases at J, with 12 bases in the middle. Germline assignment: CDR1 ENHRY and CDR2 SYGVKD. The CDR3 loop reads CAISESQVVGYTF. As DNA, the CDR3 is TGTGCCATCAGTGAATCCCAGGTTGTTGGCTACACCTTC.

The V call is TRBV19, the J call TRBJ1-6, with 7 bases lining up with TRBD1. CDR1 is LNHDA and CDR2 is SQIVND in the germline V gene (reference sequence). V lost 5 bases and J lost 7; bases outside the gene matches: 2. The CDR3 loop spans 13 amino acids. This chain's CDR3 is CASSQTGNSPLHF. CDR3 DNA sequence: TGTGCCAGTAGTCAGACAGGGAATTCACCCCTCCACTTT.

The rearrangement links TRBV6-4 to TRBJ1-6; D perhaps matches TRBD1 (5 bases). The V and J ends lost 3 bases and 7 bases respectively, with 13 bases between them. Germline V gene data show CDR1 as MRHNA and CDR2 as SNTAGT. CDR3 length equals 15 residues. The CDR3 loop reads CASSEGHQKNSPLHF. CDR3 sequence (DNA): TGTGCCAGCAGTGAGGGGCACCAGAAGAATTCACCCCTCCACTTT.

This rearrangement joins TRBV3-1 (or the pseudogene TRBV3-2) to TRBJ2-1; 7 nucleotides align to TRBD2. In germline, CDR1 is LGHDT, CDR2 YNNKEL (reference sequence). This CDR3 spans 15 amino acids. After removal of 4 bases from V and 7 bases from J, the junction contained 10 bases not matched to a gene. This CDR3 is CASSRGGSGLNEQFF. The CDR3 nucleotides read TGTGCCAGCAGCCGGGGGGGGAGTGGGTTGAATGAGCAGTTCTTC.

This chain links TRBV18 with TRBJ1-1; D is unclear. Germline V gene data show CDR1 as KGHSH and CDR2 as LQKENI. The V end was cut by 1 base, the J end by 1 base, with 7 bases between. The CDR3 contains 14 residues. The CDR3 nucleotides are TGTGCCAGCTCACCACGTAGTGAGAACACTGAAGCTTTCTTT. Protein sequence: CASSPRSENTEAFF.

V usage is TRBV5-1 and J usage is TRBJ2-1; 11 bases are shared with TRBD1. The germline V gene encodes CDR1 SGHRS and CDR2 YFSETQ. After removal of 0 bases from V and 7 bases from J, the junction contained 3 bases not matched to a gene. CDR3 length equals 15 residues. CDR3 bases: TGCGCCAGCAGCTTGGTAGGGGACAGGGGGAATGAGCAGTTCTTC. It encodes CASSLVGDRGNEQFF.

This chain links TRBV27 with TRBJ1-6; 8 bases align to TRBD1. The V gene end was trimmed by 6 bases and the J gene end by 3 bases; junction bases not matched to a gene: 4. The CDR3 contains 15 residues. Germline V lookup: CDR1 MNHEY, CDR2 SMNVEV (reference sequence). The CDR3 region is CASRITGGYNSPLHF. The DNA for the CDR3 is TGTGCCAGCAGAATTACAGGGGGCTATAATTCACCCCTCCACTTT.

The chain combines TRBV12-5 with TRBJ2-5, with TRBD1 as a possible D gene (5 bases). The V gene's germline CDR1 is LGHNT and CDR2 FRNRAP. Between the trimmed V and J ends, which lost 6 bases and 5 bases, there was a span of 22 bases. The CDR3 has 16 amino acids. CDR3 in DNA: TGTGCTAGTGGCCCGACCCTGGACATTGCCAGGGAGACCCAGTACTTC. It translates to CASGPTLDIARETQYF.

The gene calls are TRBV2 and TRBJ2-5, with a weak D call TRBD1 (6 bases). V shed 1 base and J shed 5 bases, with 11 bases lying between them. The CDR3 has 14 amino acids. Germline V gene data show CDR1 as SNHLY and CDR2 as FYNNEI. This CDR3 reads CASSEDRVWETQYF. In DNA form, the CDR3 reads TGTGCCAGCAGTGAAGACAGGGTTTGGGAGACCCAGTACTTC.

V gene TRBV4-1 combines with J gene TRBJ2-1; D is unclear. The CDR3 is 15 amino acids. Germline assignment: CDR1 MGHRA and CDR2 YSYEKL. V was cut by 2 bases and J by 0 bases, with 8 bases left in between. The CDR3, as DNA: TGCGCCAGCAGCCAAAATTTAGTCTCCTACAATGAGCAGTTCTTC. Residues: CASSQNLVSYNEQFF.

The V and J genes are TRBV7-9 and TRBJ2-7, with D possibly TRBD1 on 6 matching bases. V lost 3 bases to trimming and J lost 0 bases, with 12 bases between them. The CDR3 is made up of 15 amino acids. Germline V lookup: CDR1 SEHNR, CDR2 FQNEAQ (reference sequence). The CDR3: CASSFQDRYSYEQYF. The CDR3 DNA reads as TGTGCCAGCAGCTTCCAAGACAGGTACTCCTACGAGCAGTACTTC.

The V gene is TRBV5-1, the J gene TRBJ1-5; 12 bases match TRBD1. The ends lost 4 bases at V and 3 bases at J; junction bases unmatched: 8. Germline-derived CDR1 and CDR2 are SGHRS and YFSETQ. This CDR3 has 17 amino acids. This chain's CDR3 is CASSPGDRGLINQPQHF. DNA for the CDR3: TGCGCCAGCAGCCCGGGGGACAGGGGGCTAATCAATCAGCCCCAGCATTTT.

This sequence joins TRBV10-1 and TRBJ2-2; a weak D match, TRBD1 (5 bases). Germline V gives CDR1 WNHNN, CDR2 SYGVQD (reference sequence). This CDR3 is built from 15 residues. V shed 0 bases and J shed 4 bases, with 9 bases lying between them. This CDR3 is CASSESSTATGELFF. The CDR3 DNA sequence: TGCGCCAGCAGTGAGTCTTCGACAGCCACCGGGGAGCTGTTTTTT.